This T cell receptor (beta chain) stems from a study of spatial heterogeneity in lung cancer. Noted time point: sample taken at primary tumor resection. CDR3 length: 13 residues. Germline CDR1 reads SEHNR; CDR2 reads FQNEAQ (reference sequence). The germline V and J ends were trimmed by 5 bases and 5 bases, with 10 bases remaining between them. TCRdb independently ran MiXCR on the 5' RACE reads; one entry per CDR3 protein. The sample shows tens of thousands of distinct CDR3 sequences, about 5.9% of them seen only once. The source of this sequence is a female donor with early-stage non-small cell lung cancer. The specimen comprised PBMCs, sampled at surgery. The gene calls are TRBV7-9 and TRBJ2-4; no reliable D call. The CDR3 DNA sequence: TGTGCCAGCAGCCGCAGGCAGGAAAACATTCAGTACTTC. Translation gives CASSRRQENIQYF.